This passage covers 27 T cell receptor beta chains from one sample sequenced in a study of beta chain features in type 1 diabetes listed by TCRdb under 2018. Overall study outcomes, separate from this receptor: In all four CD4+ subsets, TCRB CDR3 length was moderately but significantly shorter in type 1 diabetes patients.

To prepare the library, the immunoSEQ multiplex PCR assay was applied. The entire isolated RNA was reverse transcribed using the High Capacity cDNA Reverse Transcription Kit, and thus expressed TCRB transcripts were sequenced. The source is immuneACCESS, and TCRdb retained only in-frame sequences with V and J called. Part of the clones is not carried over; for the studies checked, unresolved V genes explain less than half of this, and the remainder is unexplained. For this sample there are about 400,000 clones; 10% to 15% appear just once. The ten largest clones take up 0.0085% to 0.012% of the sample. Their antigens are not known. Sequencing was performed on naive CD4+ T cells from blood. This sample's cell subset or site label indicates: true naive CD4+ T cells. These receptors were collected from a woman aged 18-30 years with type 1 diabetes.

The J gene is TRBJ2-1, the V gene TRBV5-1, with 8 bases aligning to TRBD2. This CDR3 comprises 16 residues. The junction had 15 bases not matched to a gene; V was cut back by 4 bases and J by 9 bases. CDR1 is SGHRS, CDR2 YFSETQ, per germline. The CDR3 coding sequence is TGCGCCAGCAGCCCGGGAGGGGCAGGGGTGATTACTGAGCAGTTCTTC. Translated, it gives CASSPGGAGVITEQFF.

There are a few counts of this clone. This chain joins TRBV10-3 and TRBJ1-1; TRBD1 agrees at 7 bases. This CDR3 comprises 14 residues. Germline CDR1 ENHRY, CDR2 SYGVKD. V was clipped by 6 bases and J by 1 base; unmatched bases: 5. In DNA form, the CDR3 reads TGTGCCATCAGGGGCGGGACAGAGAACACTGAAGCTTTCTTT. Protein product: CAIRGGTENTEAFF.

The gene calls are TRBV29-1 and TRBJ2-7; 9 bases align to TRBD1. The CDR3 loop spans 13 amino acids. With 7 bases clipped from V and 4 bases from J, the junction kept 8 bases outside the gene matches. Germline lookup yields CDR1 SQVTM and CDR2 ANQGSEA. CDR3 residues: CSAGTGRFYEQYF. CDR3 in DNA: TGCAGCGCCGGGACAGGGAGATTTTACGAGCAGTACTTC.

In this sample, this clone turned up a few times. The V and J genes are TRBV28 and TRBJ2-5, with D perhaps TRBD2 (5 bases). Trimming shortened V by 3 bases and J by 5 bases, and 10 bases separated the two germline ends. The germline gives CDR1 MDHEN, CDR2 SYDVKM. The CDR3 is made up of 13 amino acids. CDR3 protein: CASSFHSGETQYF. As DNA, the CDR3 is TGTGCCAGCAGTTTCCATTCGGGGGAGACCCAGTACTTC.

The sample holds a few counts of this clone. This chain joins TRBV9 and TRBJ1-1, with 7 nucleotides matching TRBD1. Per germline, CDR1 SGDLS and CDR2 YYNGEE. Losses at the gene ends were 5 bases for V and 7 bases for J; bases not matched to a gene: 20. This CDR3 is 17 amino acids long. The CDR3, as DNA: TGTGCCAGCAGTTCCGGTCCCCCTCTACAGGGGCCGCGTGAAGCTTTCTTT. Its protein product is CASSSGPPLQGPREAFF.

This chain connects TRBV5-4 to TRBJ2-7; the D gene is possibly TRBD2 (6 bases). Germline V gives CDR1 SGHNT, CDR2 YYREEE (reference sequence). This CDR3 region has 14 residues. Trimming removed 0 bases at V and 6 bases at J, with 13 bases between. CDR3 protein: CASSLERAGAEQYF. CDR3 DNA sequence: TGTGCCAGCAGCTTGGAGCGGGCCGGAGCCGAGCAGTACTTC.

This clone was seen a handful of times. The chain combines TRBV7-3 with TRBJ2-1, with D possibly being TRBD2 (6 bases). Germline-derived CDR1 and CDR2 are SGHTA and FQGTGA. The CDR3 has 15 residues. The V and J ends lost 4 bases and 4 bases respectively, with 14 bases between them. The CDR3 region is CASSYVAATYNEQFF. The CDR3 region has the DNA TGTGCCAGCAGCTATGTAGCGGCTACATACAATGAGCAGTTCTTC.

The chain uses TRBV9 and TRBJ1-2; TRBD1 matches 7 bases. V was pared by 0 bases and J by 4 bases, with 3 bases of the junction left unmatched. The CDR3 spans 14 residues. Germline lookup yields CDR1 SGDLS and CDR2 YYNGEE. In DNA form, the CDR3 reads TGTGCCAGCAGCGTAGCTTGGGACAGCTATGGCTACACCTTC. It specifies CASSVAWDSYGYTF.

The V gene is TRBV9, the J gene TRBJ1-2, with D unclear. The CDR3 extends over 15 amino acids. Germline V gene lookup returns CDR1 SGDLS and CDR2 YYNGEE. V was clipped by 0 bases and J by 0 bases, with 9 bases between them. As DNA, the CDR3 is TGTGCCAGCAGCGTAGCTACGGACTCTAACTATGGCTACACCTTC. Amino acids: CASSVATDSNYGYTF. Complete variable domain (other parts from reference TRBV9 and TRBJ1-2): DSGVTQTPKHLITATGQRVTLRCSPRSGDLSVYWYQQSLDQGLQFLIQYYNGEERAKGNILERFSAQQFPDLHSELNLSSLELGDSALYFCASSVATDSNYGYTFGSGTRLTVV.

This clone has just a few counts. The chain carries TRBV5-4 and TRBJ2-7, with D perhaps TRBD2 (6 bases). The germline V gene encodes CDR1 SGHNT and CDR2 YYREEE (reference sequence). This CDR3 has 15 amino acids. The ends were cut back, 4 bases at V and 0 bases at J, with 14 bases in the middle. CDR3 protein: CASSPGVRSSYEQYF. CDR3 bases: TGTGCCAGCAGCCCGGGAGTTAGAAGCTCCTACGAGCAGTACTTC.

This chain uses TRBV30 with TRBJ1-1; a possible D gene is TRBD1 (5 bases). This CDR3 is 13 amino acids long. V was cut by 0 bases and J by 5 bases, with 10 bases left in between. Germline lookup yields CDR1 GTSNPN and CDR2 SVGIG (reference sequence). CDR3 nucleotide sequence: TGTGCCTGGAGTGTCCAGGGTTGGACTGAAGCTTTCTTT. Translated: CAWSVQGWTEAFF.

The chain employs TRBV29-1 and TRBJ2-5; D not certain. With the DNA end fitting TRBJ2-7 better, the J assignment may be wrong. The CDR3 is made up of 13 amino acids. Germline lookup yields CDR1 SQVTM and CDR2 ANQGSEA. The CDR3 loop reads CSVAPRLSYEQYF. The CDR3 DNA follows: TGCAGCGTTGCGCCCAGGCTATCCTACGAGCAGTACTTC.

This clone occurred a few times. V is TRBV28 and J is TRBJ1-1, with 7 bases fitting TRBD1. CDR3 size: 15 residues. V shed 2 bases, J shed 1 base, and the junction held 4 bases outside the gene matches. Germline values: CDR1 MDHEN, CDR2 SYDVKM. CDR3 amino acids: CASSLPDRENTEAFF. The DNA of the CDR3 is TGTGCCAGCAGTTTACCCGACAGGGAGAACACTGAAGCTTTCTTT. Looking up the rest from reference TRBV28 and TRBJ1-1 gives the full variable domain: DVKVTQSSRYLVKRTGEKVFLECVQDMDHENMFWYRQDPGLGLRLIYFSYDVKMKEKGDIPEGYSVSREKKERFSLILESASTNQTSMYLCASSLPDRENTEAFFGQGTRLTVV.

The chain has TRBV5-4 and TRBJ1-1, with 8 positions matching TRBD1. This CDR3 comprises 14 residues. Germline CDR1 reads SGHNT; CDR2 reads YYREEE (reference sequence). The ends lost 6 bases at V and 1 base at J; junction bases unmatched: 5. As DNA, the CDR3 is TGTGCCAGCACGCTCGACAGGGGGAACACTGAAGCTTTCTTT. Translation: CASTLDRGNTEAFF.

The chain joins TRBV7-2 to TRBJ2-5; D is unresolved. Looked up from germline, CDR1 is SGHTA and CDR2 is FQGNSA. CDR3 length: 11 amino acids. V was trimmed by 5 bases and J by 3 bases, leaving 4 bases between them. In DNA, the CDR3 is TGTGCCAGCAGCCAGAAAGAGACCCAGTACTTC. Its translation is CASSQKETQYF.

The chain joins TRBV18 to TRBJ2-7, with 13 nucleotides matching TRBD2. This CDR3 comprises 19 residues. With V trimmed by 3 bases and J by 4 bases, 15 bases remained unmatched. CDR1 and CDR2 (germline): KGHSH, LQKENI. The chain's CDR3 is CASSPTSGTSGKGLYEQYF. DNA of the CDR3: TGTGCCAGCTCACCGACCAGCGGGACTAGCGGGAAAGGTTTGTACGAGCAGTACTTC.

The CDR3 bases are TGTGCCAGCTCAGGACAGGGGAGGACTGATCAGCCCCAGCATTTT. Its translation is CASSGQGRTDQPQHF. The rearrangement joins TRBV18 to TRBJ1-5, with 9 bases matching TRBD1. V was clipped by 5 bases and J by 5 bases; unmatched bases: 7. The CDR3 sequence is 15 residues long. Germline CDR1 is KGHSH and CDR2 is LQKENI.

The CDR3 here is CAHQGAKNTGELFF. CDR3 in DNA: TGTGCCCACCAGGGGGCGAAGAACACCGGGGAGCTGTTTTTT. This chain connects TRBV30 to TRBJ2-2; 8 bases agree with TRBD1. Germline trimming cut 8 bases from V and 1 base from J; bases unmatched to any gene: 6. The germline gives CDR1 GTSNPN, CDR2 SVGIG (reference sequence). CDR3 length: 14 residues. The full variable domain, completed using reference TRBV30 and TRBJ2-2, is SQTIHQWPATLVQPVGSPLSLECTVEGTSNPNLYWYRQAAGRGLQLLFYSVGIGQISSEVPQNLSASRPQDRQFILSSKKLLLSDSGFYLCAHQGAKNTGELFFGEGSRLTVL.

The sample holds a few counts of this clone. The chain couples TRBV7-9 to TRBJ2-1, with D possibly matching TRBD2 (6 bases). This CDR3 is 16 amino acids long. V was trimmed by 5 bases and J by 4 bases, leaving 18 bases between them. Germline V gene lookup returns CDR1 SEHNR and CDR2 FQNEAQ (reference sequence). The CDR3 nucleotides read TGTGCCAGCAGCCCGGGACTCGGGACTGTATACAATGAGCAGTTCTTC. Its translation is CASSPGLGTVYNEQFF.

This clone was picked up a small number of times. The chain is built from TRBV5-5 and TRBJ2-1; perhaps TRBD2 as D (6 bases). Trimming took 5 bases from V and 9 from J, leaving 27 bases between them. Germline V CDR1 and CDR2: SGHKS, YYEKEE (reference sequence). The CDR3 covers 17 residues. This chain's CDR3 is CASRLGGGGPWQGEQFF. Written as DNA, the CDR3 is TGTGCCAGCAGGCTGGGGGGTGGCGGCCCCTGGCAGGGTGAGCAGTTCTTC.

The chain has TRBV6-5 and TRBJ1-5, with no clear D. Trimming pared 6 bases from V and 4 bases from J, leaving 10 bases between. The CDR3 contains 13 residues. Germline assignment: CDR1 MNHEY and CDR2 SVGAGI. Here the CDR3 DNA reads TGTGCCAGCAGCACAACAGCAAATCAGCCCCAGCATTTT. This encodes CASSTTANQPQHF.

This clone came up a few times. The chain joins TRBV7-2 to TRBJ2-1; 13 bases are shared with TRBD2. V shed 1 base and J 9 bases; nucleotides not matched to a gene: 9. The CDR3 is 17 residues long. Germline assignment: CDR1 SGHTA and CDR2 FQGNSA. CDR3 DNA sequence: TGTGCCAGCAGCTTAGGTTCCCGACTAGCGGGGGGCGGTGAGCAGTTCTTC. Amino acids: CASSLGSRLAGGGEQFF.

Only a few counts were recorded for this clone. The rearrangement uses TRBV7-9 and TRBJ2-1, with 10 bases identical to TRBD2. The V segment lost 5 bases and the J segment 10 bases; nucleotides outside the gene matches: 8. The CDR3 has 14 residues. Looked up from germline, CDR1 is SEHNR and CDR2 is FQNEAQ (reference sequence). The CDR3 nucleotides read TGTGCCAGCAGCGGTCAGGGAGCGGGAGGGGAGCAGTTCTTC. Residues: CASSGQGAGGEQFF.

The rearrangement uses TRBV30 and TRBJ2-7; TRBD1 matches 9 bases. CDR1 and CDR2 (germline): GTSNPN, SVGIG (reference sequence). The junction had 8 bases not matched to a gene; V was cut back by 3 bases and J by 5 bases. The CDR3 sequence is 14 residues long. The CDR3 spells CAWSRGTGFHEQYF. The CDR3 DNA reads as TGTGCCTGGAGCCGGGGGACAGGGTTCCACGAGCAGTACTTC.

This clone occurred a few times. This chain joins TRBV4-2 and TRBJ2-7; the match to TRBD2 covers 9 bases. There are 15 residues in the CDR3. The germline CDR1 and CDR2 sequences are LGHNA and YNFKEQ. Germline trimming cut 2 bases from V and 5 bases from J; bases unmatched to any gene: 7. The CDR3 loop is CASSQSSGSSHEQYF. DNA of the CDR3: TGTGCCAGCAGCCAAAGTAGCGGGAGTTCCCACGAGCAGTACTTC.

J is TRBJ1-1 and V is TRBV4-3; D is perhaps TRBD1 (5 bases). The V and J ends lost 3 bases and 1 base respectively, with 12 bases between them. Germline CDR1 and CDR2: LGHNA and YSLEER. CDR3 length: 15 amino acids. The CDR3 spells CASSQEGHWNTEAFF. The CDR3 bases are TGCGCCAGCAGCCAGGAAGGACATTGGAACACTGAAGCTTTCTTT.

The J gene is TRBJ2-7, the V gene TRBV5-1; maybe TRBD2 (5 bases). V gave up 7 bases and J gave up 6 bases, with 14 bases separating them. This CDR3 is built from 12 residues. Germline V lookup: CDR1 SGHRS, CDR2 YFSETQ. CDR3 DNA sequence: TGCGCCAGCTTAGGACCCCGGGGCGAGCAGTACTTC. Translation: CASLGPRGEQYF.